The following is a T cell receptor (beta chain) sequence with its context. This receptor's antigen is unknown. The sample holds no much larger clone one base away, and base qualities are not on file. Taken from cysteine to phenylalanine, the CDR3 has 16 residues. Of the read, only the CDR3 DNA is kept; its 48 bases are in frame from base 1. From the germline V gene (reference sequence), CDR1 is SGHNT and CDR2 is YYREEE. Germline trimming: 4 bases from V, 4 bases from J; junction bases outside gene matches: 9. The immunoSEQ hsTCRB v3.0 assay was used at survey level resolution to sequence the TRB variable region. The targeted TRB sequencing depth was roughly 40,000-50,000 T-cell genomes per sample. Pooled TRB libraries were sequenced on an Illumina MiSeq with a v3 150-cycle kit. The paper's data handling went like this. Analysis of repertoires was carried out in R inside a reproducible Nextflow workflow spanning QC, data transformation and analysis. LymphoSeq2, an R package for exploring AIRR-Seq data, was used to implement the custom analyses. A few samples that yielded fewer than 5000 total TRB sequences were excluded, so that some 190 HIV repertoires were analyzed. Among the roughly 190 retained HIV repertoires, under 65 were collected before ART initiation and 120 to 130 after ART initiation. Repertoires were downsampled to 5000 TRB nucleotide sequences, with summary statistics averaged over 100 downsampling iterations. TRB sequences were retained for analysis only if CDR3 regions of at least seven amino acids were present. Diversity was measured with a Shannon entropy-derived clonality score and the Gini coefficient. In the repertoire networks, any two of the top 5000 CDR3 amino acid sequences were linked whenever the two sequences differed by an edit distance of one. Antigen specificity groups and MHC restriction were predicted for TRB CDR3 amino acid sequences with GLIPH2. To flag known associations with CMV, EBV, HIV or tissue antigens, CDR3 amino acid sequences were compared against VDJdb and McPAS-TCR. Pre-ART, post-ART and control groups were compared with Wilcoxon signed-rank tests and Holm-Bonferroni correction. The table comes from immuneACCESS by way of TCRdb, which keeps in-frame sequences with V and J called. Part of the clones is missing from these tables; in studies checked, under half for an unresolved V gene and the rest for unknown reasons. The DNA was the basis for D and trimming; V, J and clone size are from that table. This sample is represented by over 15,000 clones; 75% to 95% of them were singletons. The ten largest account for roughly 8.3% of the sample.

This entry belongs to a study of long-term antiretroviral therapy in people with HIV (dated by TCRdb to between 2022 and 2023). As for the study more broadly: The earliest samples were collected approximately a decade before the 2015 WHO recommendation for immediate ART, a period when ART was typically delayed until CD4 counts fell. This retrospective serial study examined whether starting ART and sustained HIV suppression were associated with changes in the composition and diversity of the TRB repertoire in peripheral blood. A total of 192 cryopreserved PBMC samples came from around 30 adults with confirmed HIV infection and were collected serially over a mean of approximately six years (range 1-12). About 35% of the 30 participants with HIV were female. No cross-contamination during QIAcube processing was shown when test extractions of a monoclonal T-cell line were performed alongside some 33 polyclonal samples.

Participants were included only if at least one PBMC sample before ART initiation and at least two post-ART samples were available. All participants with HIV were treated in the United States of America. Before DNA extraction, cryopreserved samples of roughly 1-11 million PBMC were thawed and then washed. At the time of the earliest PBMC sample, participants with HIV were aged between roughly 23 and 60 years. PBMC samples were contributed by each participant from 1-4 timepoints before ART initiation and 2-8 timepoints after ART initiation, with a median of 7 samples. For every participant, serial HIV viral load, CD4+ T-cell count, ART history and demographic data were obtained. Genomic DNA was extracted from unsorted PBMC with a Qiagen kit on a QIAcube, with processing performed in batches of 12 samples. The study at large found these results: Starting ART was linked to a significant rise in TRB diversity, yet even after long-term ART the diversity remained significantly lower than in transplant donor controls. HIV repertoires had narrower CDR3 length ranges than controls, and the network structure suggested an antigen-experienced repertoire that shifted only slightly toward naive after ART. No data were available on ART adherence, viral resistance or therapy changes, limiting inferences about post-ART repertoire changes. Since PBMC availability was limited, sequencing covered only the TCR beta chain, with no alpha chain pairing. Expanded TRB clones identified before ART initiation dominated the repertoire at all time points, although this dominance fluctuated and declined in many PLHIV after ART. Unsorted PBMC were profiled instead of sorted CD4+ and CD8+ T cells because pre-ART samples had limited cell numbers. The samples span the years 2004 to 2017, and the ART regimens used at that time may not be as effective as current regimens.

Sequenced material: unsorted PBMCs, taken 0.3 years after starting antiretroviral therapy. This sequence originates from a man in his fifties or sixties with HIV. The sequence joins TRBV5-4 to TRBJ2-1; 9 junctional bases match TRBD1. The CDR3 in this case is CASSGHTGGAYNEQFF. The DNA sequence follows: TGTGCCAGCAGCGGACATACAGGGGGCGCGTACAATGAGCAGTTCTTC. The reference TRBV5-4 and TRBJ2-1 proteins fill in what lies around the CDR3, so the full variable domain reads ETGVTQSPTHLIKTRGQQVTLRCSSQSGHNTVSWYQQALGQGPQFIFQYYREEENGRGNFPPRFSGLQFPNYSSELNVNALELDDSALYLCASSGHTGGAYNEQFFGPGTRLTVL.